A selection of T cell receptor beta chains follows, all from one sample in a study of blood T cell repertoires in COVID-19. The table came from immunoSEQ multiplex PCR; TCRdb's copy has only in-frame clones and leaves some out. This table holds under 250,000 clones, around 85% found once. Material: peripheral blood. Receptors originate from a woman in her 70s with COVID-19, enrolled during active disease. The CDR3 runs from the conserved cysteine through the conserved F or W.

CASSSPGTEDLYGYTF,TRBJ1-2,TRBV9
CASSYPGQGVNEQFF,TRBJ2-1,TRBV5-1
CASSLSPRRVDYTF,TRBJ1-2,TRBV27
CATSDSGGGAFTDTQYF,TRBJ2-3,TRBV24-1
CASSQDRFRDRVSGANVLTF,TRBJ2-6,TRBV4-2
CAWTRSGTADTDEAFF,TRBJ1-1,TRBV30
CASSFASDRGYGYTF,TRBJ1-2,TRBV5-1
CSVGSDSGNTIYF,TRBJ1-3,TRBV29-1
CASSTDKGFEAFF,TRBJ1-1,TRBV19
CAISGLGGTEAFF,TRBJ1-1,TRBV10-3
CASTSGGTLYNEQFF,TRBJ2-1,TRBV5-4
CASSQGVAGDEQYF,TRBJ2-7,TRBV14
CASSFRDPRGTEAFF,TRBJ1-1,TRBV11-3
CASSFSLAGGRETQYF,TRBJ2-5,TRBV6-2/TRBV6-3
CASSFSAGTSSYEQYF,TRBJ2-7,TRBV7-9
CASSSRWAGGRDEQFF,TRBJ2-1,TRBV4-3
CASSLRFFGQVGTEAFF,TRBJ1-1,TRBV4-3
CASSPPGGNYGYTF,TRBJ1-2,TRBV2
CASSQDTQTYSYEQYF,TRBJ2-7,TRBV4-3
CASSQGSSGGGIEQFF,TRBJ2-1,TRBV3-1/TRBV3-2
CASSLMGLLPNYGYTF,TRBJ1-2,TRBV7-2
CATTRRVHGNQPQHF,TRBJ1-5,TRBV24-1
CASSLMAGGSYEQYF,TRBJ2-7,TRBV7-9
CASSPIQGSSPLHF,TRBJ1-6,TRBV5-6
CASSHRQNTEAFF,TRBJ1-1,TRBV6-2/TRBV6-3
CAWSPGTNQPQHF,TRBJ1-5,TRBV30
CASRYGQNSNQPQHF,TRBJ1-5,TRBV6-5
CASSPHFGGAFF,TRBJ1-1,TRBV11-2
CASSLLGALNTEAFF,TRBJ1-1,TRBV28
CASSGGNTIYF,TRBJ1-3,TRBV6-5
CASSERGQGYNEQFF,TRBJ2-1,TRBV9
CAWNSRLGNTIYF,TRBJ1-3,TRBV30
CASSFSPGLAGRNTGELFF,TRBJ2-2,TRBV7-9
CARSPDFPGGRVDEKLFF,TRBJ1-4,TRBV5-3
CASSSLGEANYGYTF,TRBJ1-2,TRBV7-9
CASSERRGFTEAFF,TRBJ1-1,TRBV13
CASSQVIGGNTEAFF,TRBJ1-1,TRBV3-1/TRBV3-2
CASSQEGDSDYSNQPQHF,TRBJ1-5,TRBV4-1
CASSYASREGGYTF,TRBJ1-2,TRBV6-2/TRBV6-3
CASSLTRQGTGLDEQYF,TRBJ2-7,TRBV7-2
CASSETGAGGGTDTQYF,TRBJ2-3,TRBV2
CASSVSGIEAFF,TRBJ1-1,TRBV19
CASSYEAGYNEQFF,TRBJ2-1,TRBV6-2/TRBV6-3